The T cell receptor (beta chain) described here comes from a study of molecular identifiers for immune sequencing clone quantification. Overall study context: The replicate experiment used RNA from around 20,000 or 99,000 naive CD8 cells. This RNA was split into five aliquots, and four of them were sequenced. Study conclusions and caveats: Clones above 20 RNA copies contained over 97% of effector molecules but under 1% of naive ones. Amid approximately 1 million naive cells, spiked Jurkat TCR RNA from one cell was reportedly still detectable.

The authors gated naive CD8 T cells as CD8+CD4-CCR7+CD45RA+ for sorting. CDR1 and CDR2 from the germline V gene are MNHEY and SVGEGT. The ends lost 2 bases at V and 7 bases at J; junction bases unmatched: 3. The CDR3 runs 13 residues. A single record per CDR3 protein comes from TCRdb applying MiXCR to the PCR reads. The sample has over 600,000 distinct CDR3 sequences, roughly 21% seen once. This clonotype showed up many times. What it binds is not known. The receptor's source is a human donor in good health. Some libraries in this study had Jurkat cell RNA spiked in. The sample was naive CD8+ T cells from blood, with Jurkat cell RNA spiked in. Indicated subset: FACS-sorted CD8+CD4-CCR7+CD45RA+ naive T cells. J is TRBJ2-7 and V is TRBV6-2 or TRBV6-3; TRBD2 aligns across 9 bases. The CDR3 spells CASSYGTSWEQYF. CDR3 sequence (DNA): TGTGCCAGCAGTTACGGGACTAGCTGGGAGCAGTACTTC.